These 6 T cell receptor beta chains were sequenced from one sample in a study of PD-1 blockade in mismatch repair-deficient tumors. Profiling relied on immunoSEQ multiplex PCR, and the TCRdb table lists in-frame clones only, not all of them. The data hold under 150,000 clones, with approximately 90% observed a single time. Sequencing used peripheral blood, obtained 44 weeks after starting pembrolizumab. The origin of the receptors is an adult with mismatch repair-deficient cancer.

The V gene is TRBV30, the J gene TRBJ2-7; D gene ambiguous. The CDR3 covers 11 residues. The V end was cut by 3 bases, the J end by 4 bases, with 7 bases between. Germline loops: CDR1 GTSNPN, CDR2 SVGIG (reference sequence). The CDR3: CAWSPDYEQYF. The CDR3 DNA is TGTGCCTGGAGCCCCGATTACGAGCAGTACTTC.

This clone was detected once. With a much larger clone just one base away, this may be a read error. This rearrangement joins TRBV10-3 to TRBJ2-3, with 12 nucleotides matching TRBD2. CDR1 and CDR2 (germline): ENHRY, SYGVKD. The CDR3 runs to 15 residues. Here the CDR3 reads CASSGTSGSTDTQYF. Written as DNA, the CDR3 is TGTGCCAGCAGTGGGACTAGCGGGAGCACAGATACGCAGTATTTT.

This clone has a single count. The chain joins TRBV6-5 to TRBJ2-7; 11 bases are a match to TRBD2. V dropped 5 bases and J dropped 3; count of bases not matched to a gene: 3. CDR3 length equals 14 residues. CDR1 is MNHEY and CDR2 is SVGAGI in the germline V gene. The CDR3 bases are TGTGCCAGCAGTATCACTAGCGGGAGCTACGAGCAGTACTTC. This gives the protein CASSITSGSYEQYF.

The chain links TRBV19 to TRBJ2-5; no clear D. From germline, CDR1 is LNHDA and CDR2 SQIVND (reference sequence). The CDR3 spans 15 residues. The V and J ends lost 4 bases and 0 bases respectively, with 12 bases between them. CDR3 sequence: CASSTNQVNQETQYF. DNA of the CDR3: TGTGCCAGTAGTACTAACCAGGTCAACCAAGAGACCCAGTACTTC.

J is TRBJ2-5 and V is TRBV5-1; 13 nucleotides agree with TRBD2. V shed 7 bases and J 5 bases; nucleotides not matched to a gene: 8. The CDR3 sequence is 15 residues long. CDR1 is SGHRS, CDR2 YFSETQ, per germline. CDR3 region: CASGGTSGMRETQYF. The CDR3 DNA sequence: TGCGCCAGCGGGGGGACTAGCGGGATGCGGGAGACCCAGTACTTC.

The chain uses TRBV11-2 and TRBJ2-7; 11 bases fit TRBD1. This CDR3 has 17 amino acids. V was clipped by 4 bases and J by 3 bases; unmatched bases: 11. Germline CDR1 and CDR2: SGHAT and FQNNGV. The CDR3: CASSSPGQGAIIYEQYF. DNA of the CDR3: TGTGCCAGCAGCTCGCCCGGACAGGGGGCGATTATCTACGAGCAGTACTTC.